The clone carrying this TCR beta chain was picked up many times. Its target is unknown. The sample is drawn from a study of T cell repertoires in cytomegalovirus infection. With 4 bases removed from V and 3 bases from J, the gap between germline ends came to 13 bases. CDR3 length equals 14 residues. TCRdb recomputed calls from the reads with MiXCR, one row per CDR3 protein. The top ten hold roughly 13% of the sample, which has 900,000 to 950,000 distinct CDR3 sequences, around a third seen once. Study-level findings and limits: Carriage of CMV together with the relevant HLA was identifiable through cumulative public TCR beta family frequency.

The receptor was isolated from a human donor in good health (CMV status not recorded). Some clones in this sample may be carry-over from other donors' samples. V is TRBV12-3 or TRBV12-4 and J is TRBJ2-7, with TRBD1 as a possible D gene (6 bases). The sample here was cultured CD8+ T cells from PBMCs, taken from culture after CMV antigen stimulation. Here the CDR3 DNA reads TGTGCCAGCAGTTCCGACAGGTTCTACTACGAGCAGTACTTC. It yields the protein CASSSDRFYYEQYF.